One sample yielded the 9 T cell receptor beta chains listed below, sequenced in a study of breast tumors, draining lymph nodes, adjacent tissues. One entry per CDR3 protein, called by TCRdb with MiXCR from the multiplex PCR reads. Of tens of thousands of distinct CDR3 sequences listed, approximately 63% are singletons. Sequenced input: breast tumor tissue. The receptors shown here come from a female donor with breast cancer. Some clones in this sample may be carry-over from other donors' samples.

The sample holds a few counts of this clonotype. This CDR3 is CASSSDRSQPQHF. The DNA of the CDR3 is TGTGCCAGCAGCTCGGACAGGTCTCAGCCCCAGCATTTT. V and J are TRBV7-2 and TRBJ1-5; 7 nucleotides match TRBD1. Trimming took 4 bases from V and 6 from J; bases not matched to a gene: 3. Germline V gene data show CDR1 as SGHTA and CDR2 as FQGNSA. The CDR3 covers 13 residues.

In its sample, this clonotype was seen many times. The chain combines TRBV6-5 with TRBJ1-2; no definite D call. The CDR3 loop spans 13 amino acids. Trimming shortened V by 2 bases and J by 8 bases, and 12 bases separated the two germline ends. In germline, CDR1 is MNHEY, CDR2 SVGAGI. For the CDR3, the DNA is TGTGCCAGCAGTTACGGGCGTGAGAACGGCTACACCTTC. It translates to CASSYGRENGYTF.

For this clonotype: A read error may produce the germline difference seen at one junction end. The rearrangement uses TRBV14 and TRBJ2-5; 8 bases fit TRBD2. The germline V gene encodes CDR1 SGHDN and CDR2 FVKESK. This CDR3 contains 15 residues. The chain's CDR3 is CASSQIASGQETPYF. CDR3 bases: TGTGCCAGCAGCCAAATCGCTAGCGGGCAAGAGACCCCGTACTTC.

The chain is built from TRBV2 and TRBJ2-7; no clear D. The CDR3 contains 12 residues. CDR1 and CDR2 (germline): SNHLY, FYNNEI. Trimming cost V 4 bases and J 0 bases, with 4 bases left between them. The CDR3 sequence is CASSADSYEQYF. As DNA, the CDR3 is TGTGCCAGCAGTGCTGACTCCTACGAGCAGTACTTC.

This chain joins TRBV29-1 and TRBJ1-2; D call uncertain. CDR3 length: 14 amino acids. V lost 0 bases, J lost 0 bases, and 8 bases lay in between. Germline CDR1 SQVTM, CDR2 ANQGSEA. CDR3 residues: CSVEDRVTNYGYTF. Here the CDR3 DNA reads TGCAGCGTTGAAGATCGGGTTACTAACTATGGCTACACCTTC.

This chain joins TRBV15 and TRBJ2-1; D is perhaps TRBD2 (6 bases). CDR1 is LNHNV, CDR2 YYDKDF, per germline (reference sequence). V was clipped by 3 bases and J by 2 bases, with 17 bases between them. The length of the CDR3 is 17 residues. CDR3 in DNA: TGTGCCACCAGCAGCCAAGAATCTAGCGCAGCCTACAATGAGCAGTTCTTC. Protein: CATSSQESSAAYNEQFF.

This rearrangement joins TRBV2 to TRBJ2-7; no clear D gene. The CDR3 is 11 residues long. CDR1 is SNHLY, CDR2 FYNNEI, per germline. The V end lost 4 bases, the J end lost 6 bases, and 7 bases lay between the germline ends. DNA for the CDR3: TGTGCCAGCAGTGTGTTGGGCGAGCAGTACTTC. Translating gives CASSVLGEQYF.

This clonotype is a singleton in its sample. V and J are TRBV7-2 and TRBJ2-7, with 7 bases fitting TRBD1. Germline V gene lookup returns CDR1 SGHTA and CDR2 FQGNSA. The CDR3 sequence is 13 residues long. J lost 2 bases, V lost 8 bases, and 6 bases had no gene match. The CDR3 bases are TGTGCCAGCGCACGACAGGGAGCCTACGAGCAGTACTTC. Translating gives CASARQGAYEQYF.

This chain joins TRBV7-2 and TRBJ2-3, with a tentative D call TRBD1 (6 bases). Between the trimmed V and J ends, which lost 3 bases and 6 bases, there was a span of 19 bases. Germline CDR1 and CDR2: SGHTA and FQGNSA. The CDR3 length is 16 residues. The CDR3 here is CASSFDLGTPRDTQYF. The CDR3, as DNA: TGTGCCAGCAGCTTCGACCTCGGGACACCTCGGGATACGCAGTATTTT.